The entry that follows covers one TCR beta chain sequence. Its antigen is undetermined. TCRdb itself ran the 5' RACE reads through MiXCR, one entry per CDR3 protein. The table lists around 510,000 distinct CDR3 sequences, roughly an eighth of them singletons. This sample stems from a study of identical twins. General study findings and limits: Zero-insertion findings could be partly confounded by invariant cells (MAIT and iNKT cells). Excess twin sharing in beta out-of-frame sequences was weaker.

The CDR3 contains 15 residues. Germline V lookup: CDR1 SGHRS, CDR2 YFSETQ. V gave up 4 bases and J gave up 12 bases, with 23 bases separating them. This same sample was also part of a study on yellow fever vaccine responses in identical twins.

The TCR comes from a young woman in good health. The chain employs TRBV5-1 and TRBJ2-4; D is perhaps TRBD1 or TRBD2 (7 bases each). Sequencing was done on a sample of CD4+ T cells sorted from blood. The CDR3 nucleotides are TGCGCCAGCAGCGCGACAGGGAGCCCCCGGGAGGCTCAGTACTTC. This sequence encodes CASSATGSPREAQYF.